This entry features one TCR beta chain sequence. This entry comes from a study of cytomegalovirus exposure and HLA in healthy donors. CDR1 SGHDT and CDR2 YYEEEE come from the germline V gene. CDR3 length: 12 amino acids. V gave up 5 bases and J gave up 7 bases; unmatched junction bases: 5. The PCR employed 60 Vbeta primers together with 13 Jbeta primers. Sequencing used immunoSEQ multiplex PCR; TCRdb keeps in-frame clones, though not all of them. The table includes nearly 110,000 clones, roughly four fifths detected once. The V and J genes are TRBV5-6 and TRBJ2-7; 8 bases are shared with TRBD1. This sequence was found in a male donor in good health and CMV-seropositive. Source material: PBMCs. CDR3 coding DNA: TGTGCCAGCAGTACCGACAGGGGTGAGCAGTACTTC. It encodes CASSTDRGEQYF.